These T cell receptor beta chains were read from a single sample in a study of blood T cell repertoires in COVID-19. Method: immunoSEQ multiplex PCR; TCRdb's copy keeps in-frame clones and lacks some. This sample has under 150,000 clones, with just over 75% found just once. Sequenced sample: peripheral blood. All receptors derive from a human donor in a cohort sampled during active COVID-19. Both conserved end residues are part of each CDR3. Fields, in order: CDR3 DNA, CDR3 protein, J gene, clone size, D gene, V gene. A D gene is named only where the DNA matches it firmly. Expanded clones are given a class, and other clones once, few, many or no size at all.

CDR3nt: TGTGCCAGCAGAGCGGGGGGGCCCAAAGAGACCCAGTACTTC; CDR3aa: CASRAGGPKETQYF; j_gene: TRBJ2-5; abundance: .; d_gene: TRBD2; v_gene: TRBV28
CDR3nt: TGTGCCAGCAGTGAAGGAGGGAACTATGGCTACACCTTC; CDR3aa: CASSEGGNYGYTF; j_gene: TRBJ1-2; abundance: once; d_gene: .; v_gene: TRBV6-1
CDR3nt: TGTGCCAGCAGCTTGGCAGGGCAGGGGGCGTCCAAAAACATTCAGTACTTC; CDR3aa: CASSLAGQGASKNIQYF; j_gene: TRBJ2-4; abundance: .; d_gene: TRBD1; v_gene: TRBV5-8
CDR3nt: TGTGCCAGCAGCTTCTGGGGCAATCAATTGAACACTGAAGCTTTCTTT; CDR3aa: CASSFWGNQLNTEAFF; j_gene: TRBJ1-1; abundance: once; d_gene: .; v_gene: TRBV13
CDR3nt: TGCAGCGCCGCACGAGGCCAAGATACGCAGTATTTT; CDR3aa: CSAARGQDTQYF; j_gene: TRBJ2-3; abundance: .; d_gene: .; v_gene: TRBV29-1
CDR3nt: TGTGCCAGCAGTTTTTTAGCTCAGCCCCAGCATTTT; CDR3aa: CASSFLAQPQHF; j_gene: TRBJ1-5; abundance: .; d_gene: .; v_gene: TRBV12-3/TRBV12-4
CDR3nt: TGTGCCAGTAGTATAGGGTCTCTTCGAGGTACTGAAGCTTTCTTT; CDR3aa: CASSIGSLRGTEAFF; j_gene: TRBJ1-1; abundance: many; d_gene: .; v_gene: TRBV19
CDR3nt: TGTGCCAGCAGTGCGGCGACTAGGGTAACCGGGGAGCTGTTTTTT; CDR3aa: CASSAATRVTGELFF; j_gene: TRBJ2-2; abundance: .; d_gene: .; v_gene: TRBV25-1
CDR3nt: TGTGCCAGTAGACAGGGACCCCGCTCCTATAATTCACCCCTCCACTTT; CDR3aa: CASRQGPRSYNSPLHF; j_gene: TRBJ1-6; abundance: once; d_gene: .; v_gene: TRBV19
CDR3nt: TGCGCCAGCAGCCAAGATTACGGGCAGCCCCAGCATTTT; CDR3aa: CASSQDYGQPQHF; j_gene: TRBJ1-5; abundance: .; d_gene: .; v_gene: TRBV4-1
CDR3nt: TGTGCCAGCAGCCCGCTAACAGGGGAGACTGGAAACACCATATATTTT; CDR3aa: CASSPLTGETGNTIYF; j_gene: TRBJ1-3; abundance: .; d_gene: TRBD1; v_gene: TRBV7-7
CDR3nt: TGTGCCAGCAGACCGACCGGGGGGCGTAATTCACCCCTCCACTTT; CDR3aa: CASRPTGGRNSPLHF; j_gene: TRBJ1-6; abundance: .; d_gene: .; v_gene: TRBV2
CDR3nt: TGTGCCAGCAGTTACTCTTATAGAGGGAACGAGCAGTACTTC; CDR3aa: CASSYSYRGNEQYF; j_gene: TRBJ2-7; abundance: .; d_gene: .; v_gene: TRBV6-5
CDR3nt: TGTGCCAGCAGCTTAGAAGTAGGGCGGGCCTCTGGGGCCAACGTCCTGACTTTC; CDR3aa: CASSLEVGRASGANVLTF; j_gene: TRBJ2-6; abundance: .; d_gene: .; v_gene: TRBV7-9
CDR3nt: TGTGCCAGCAGGGTCACGGCCTATAATTCACCCCTCCACTTT; CDR3aa: CASRVTAYNSPLHF; j_gene: TRBJ1-6; abundance: .; d_gene: .; v_gene: TRBV21-1
CDR3nt: TGTGCCACCAGTGGCGGCTATGGCTACACCTTC; CDR3aa: CATSGGYGYTF; j_gene: TRBJ1-2; abundance: .; d_gene: .; v_gene: TRBV24-1
CDR3nt: TGTGCCAGCAGCTCCAGGGGGCGCGGGACAGATACGCAGTATTTT; CDR3aa: CASSSRGRGTDTQYF; j_gene: TRBJ2-3; abundance: .; d_gene: TRBD1; v_gene: TRBV7-9
CDR3nt: TGTGCCACCAGCAGACGAGGGGGCAGGAACGAGCAGTACTTC; CDR3aa: CATSRRGGRNEQYF; j_gene: TRBJ2-7; abundance: .; d_gene: TRBD1; v_gene: TRBV15
CDR3nt: TGTGCCAGCAGTTACTCAGGGACAACGAACACCGGGGAGCTGTTTTTT; CDR3aa: CASSYSGTTNTGELFF; j_gene: TRBJ2-2; abundance: .; d_gene: .; v_gene: TRBV6-5
CDR3nt: TGTGCCAGCAGTTCGAGGACAGGGTTAGAGTACGAGCAGTACTTC; CDR3aa: CASSSRTGLEYEQYF; j_gene: TRBJ2-7; abundance: .; d_gene: TRBD1; v_gene: TRBV28
CDR3nt: TGTGCCAGCAGCCCGAACAGGGACTCCTACGAGCAGTACTTC; CDR3aa: CASSPNRDSYEQYF; j_gene: TRBJ2-7; abundance: .; d_gene: .; v_gene: TRBV7-8
CDR3nt: TGTGCCAGCAGTTACTCGCGGGACTCAAGCTCCTACGAGCAGTACTTC; CDR3aa: CASSYSRDSSSYEQYF; j_gene: TRBJ2-7; abundance: .; d_gene: .; v_gene: TRBV6-5
CDR3nt: TGTGCCAGCAGCTTATTTGAGGGTGACGGCTACACCTTC; CDR3aa: CASSLFEGDGYTF; j_gene: TRBJ1-2; abundance: .; d_gene: .; v_gene: TRBV11-2
CDR3nt: TGTGCCAGTAGACGCGGACAGGGAAGGAACAATGAGCAGTTCTTC; CDR3aa: CASRRGQGRNNEQFF; j_gene: TRBJ2-1; abundance: .; d_gene: TRBD1; v_gene: TRBV19
CDR3nt: TGCAGTGCTAGTGGCCAGGGGTACGAGCAGTACTTC; CDR3aa: CSASGQGYEQYF; j_gene: TRBJ2-7; abundance: .; d_gene: .; v_gene: TRBV20-1